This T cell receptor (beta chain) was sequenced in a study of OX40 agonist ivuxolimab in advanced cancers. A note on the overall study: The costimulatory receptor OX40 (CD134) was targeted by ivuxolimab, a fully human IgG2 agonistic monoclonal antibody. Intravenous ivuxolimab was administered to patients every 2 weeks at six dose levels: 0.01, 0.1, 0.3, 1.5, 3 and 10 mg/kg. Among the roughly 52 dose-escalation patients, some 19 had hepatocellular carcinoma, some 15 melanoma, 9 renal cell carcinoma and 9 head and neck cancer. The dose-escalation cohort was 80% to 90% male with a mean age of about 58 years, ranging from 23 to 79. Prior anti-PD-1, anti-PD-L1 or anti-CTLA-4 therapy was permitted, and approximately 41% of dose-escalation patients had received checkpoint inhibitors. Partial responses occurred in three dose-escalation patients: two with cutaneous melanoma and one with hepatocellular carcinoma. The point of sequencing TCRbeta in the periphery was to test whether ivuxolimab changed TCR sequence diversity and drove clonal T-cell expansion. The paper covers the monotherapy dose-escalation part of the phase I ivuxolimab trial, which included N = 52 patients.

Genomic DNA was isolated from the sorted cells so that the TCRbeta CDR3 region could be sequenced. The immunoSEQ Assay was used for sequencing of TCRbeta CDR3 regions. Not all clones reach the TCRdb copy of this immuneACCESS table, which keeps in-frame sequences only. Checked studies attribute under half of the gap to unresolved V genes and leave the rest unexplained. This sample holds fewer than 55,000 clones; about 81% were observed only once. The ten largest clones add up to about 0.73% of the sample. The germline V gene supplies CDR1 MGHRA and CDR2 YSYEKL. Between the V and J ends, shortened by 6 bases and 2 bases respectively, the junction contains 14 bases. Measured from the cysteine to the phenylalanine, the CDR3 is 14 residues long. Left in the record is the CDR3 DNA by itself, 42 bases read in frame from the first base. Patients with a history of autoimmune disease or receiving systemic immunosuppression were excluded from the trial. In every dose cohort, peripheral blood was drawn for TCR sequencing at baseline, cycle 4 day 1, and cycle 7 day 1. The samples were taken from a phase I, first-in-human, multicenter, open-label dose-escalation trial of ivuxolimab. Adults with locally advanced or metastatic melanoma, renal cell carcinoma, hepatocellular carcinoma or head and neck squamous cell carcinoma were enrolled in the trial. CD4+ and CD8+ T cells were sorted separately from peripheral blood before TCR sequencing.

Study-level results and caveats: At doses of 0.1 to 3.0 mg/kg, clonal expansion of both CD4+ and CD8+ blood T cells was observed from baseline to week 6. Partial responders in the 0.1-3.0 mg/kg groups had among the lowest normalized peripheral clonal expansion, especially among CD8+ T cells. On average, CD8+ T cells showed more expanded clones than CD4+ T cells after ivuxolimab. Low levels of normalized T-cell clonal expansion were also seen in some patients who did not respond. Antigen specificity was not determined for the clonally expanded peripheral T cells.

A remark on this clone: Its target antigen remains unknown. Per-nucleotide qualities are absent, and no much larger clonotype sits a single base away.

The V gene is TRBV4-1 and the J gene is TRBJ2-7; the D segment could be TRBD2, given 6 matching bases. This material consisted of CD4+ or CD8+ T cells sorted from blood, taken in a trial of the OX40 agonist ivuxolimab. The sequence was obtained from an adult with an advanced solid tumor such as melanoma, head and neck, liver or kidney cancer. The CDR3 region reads CASRFASGAYEQYF. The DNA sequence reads TGCGCCAGCAGATTCGCCTCGGGGGCCTACGAGCAGTACTTC.